What follows are 25 T cell receptor beta chains derived from one specimen sequenced in a study of blood T cell repertoires in COVID-19. Produced via immunoSEQ multiplex PCR; TCRdb's table is partial and in-frame only. The table shows around 150,000 clones, with about 86% occurring only once. Specimen: peripheral blood. The receptors stem from a man in his 60s with acute or convalescent COVID-19.

V usage is TRBV5-4 and J usage is TRBJ2-5; 10 bases are shared with TRBD2. Per the germline V gene, CDR1 is SGHNT and CDR2 is YYREEE (reference sequence). Germline trimming cut 2 bases from V and 4 bases from J; bases unmatched to any gene: 2. This CDR3 region has 14 residues. The CDR3 DNA sequence: TGTGCCAGCAGCTTCTTAGCGGGAGGAGAGACCCAGTACTTC. Its translation is CASSFLAGGETQYF.

The rearrangement links TRBV11-1 to TRBJ2-2, with TRBD1 as a possible D gene (5 bases). This CDR3 spans 14 amino acids. CDR1 is SGHAT, CDR2 FQDESV, per germline (reference sequence). Trimming cost V 3 bases and J 6 bases, with 11 bases left between them. CDR3 in amino acids: CASSFQGRPGELFF. The CDR3 DNA is TGTGCCAGCAGCTTCCAGGGAAGGCCCGGGGAGCTGTTTTTT.

The chain uses TRBV21-1 and TRBJ2-5; whether TRBD2, the table's D call, matches the DNA was not checked. TRBV21-1 is labeled a pseudogene. The CDR3 has 17 residues. The CDR3 sequence: CASSLGLAVPGGETQYF. The CDR3 DNA reads as TGTGCCAGCAGCTTAGGACTAGCGGTCCCCGGAGGGGAGACCCAGTACTTC.

The chain uses TRBV9 and TRBJ1-1; D may be TRBD1 (6 bases). The germline gives CDR1 SGDLS, CDR2 YYNGEE. Trimming shortened V by 4 bases and J by 1 base, and 11 bases separated the two germline ends. The CDR3 is 14 residues long. CDR3 nucleotide sequence: TGTGCCAGCAGCACGGGGACACCGAACACTGAAGCTTTCTTT. Translated: CASSTGTPNTEAFF.

This clone is a singleton in its sample. This rearrangement joins TRBV6-5 to TRBJ1-1, with 8 nucleotides matching TRBD1. The CDR3 extends over 15 amino acids. Per germline, CDR1 MNHEY and CDR2 SVGAGI. V lost 2 bases and J lost 2; bases outside the gene matches: 4. The CDR3 reads CASSYGQGLNTEAFF. Written as DNA, the CDR3 is TGTGCCAGCAGTTACGGACAGGGACTTAACACTGAAGCTTTCTTT.

CDR3 bases: TGCGCCAGCACACAGGGGTATAACACTGAAGCTTTCTTT. It translates to CASTQGYNTEAFF. The chain uses TRBV5-1 and TRBJ1-1; 7 positions agree with TRBD1. Germline trimming cut 6 bases from V and 2 bases from J; bases unmatched to any gene: 4. Germline CDR1 reads SGHRS; CDR2 reads YFSETQ. There are 13 residues in the CDR3.

V is TRBV27 and J is TRBJ2-1; 11 bases line up with TRBD2. Germline V CDR1 and CDR2: MNHEY, SMNVEV (reference sequence). J gave up 5 bases and V 8 bases, and 23 bases lay outside the gene matches. The CDR3 spans 20 residues. CDR3 protein: CASRRTGTNSIAGGDNEQFF. The CDR3 DNA is TGTGCCAGCCGACGGACAGGGACAAACTCCATAGCGGGAGGGGACAATGAGCAGTTCTTC.

This sequence joins TRBV11-3 and TRBJ2-1; 7 nucleotides align to TRBD2. Per the germline V gene, CDR1 is SGHNT and CDR2 is YENEEA. There are 15 residues in the CDR3. The V gene end was trimmed by 4 bases and the J gene end by 0 bases; junction bases not matched to a gene: 3. The DNA for the CDR3 is TGTGCCAGCAGCTCTAGCGGTAGCTCCTACAATGAGCAGTTCTTC. Protein sequence: CASSSSGSSYNEQFF.

The V and J genes are TRBV5-4 and TRBJ2-5; TRBD1 aligns across 8 bases. The germline CDR1 and CDR2 sequences are SGHNT and YYREEE (reference sequence). This CDR3 has 14 residues. The V segment lost 1 base and the J segment 3 bases; nucleotides outside the gene matches: 2. The DNA of the CDR3 is TGTGCCAGCAGCTTGCCGGACAGGGAAGAGACCCAGTACTTC. The encoded protein is CASSLPDREETQYF.

V usage is TRBV27 and J usage is TRBJ2-1, with 9 bases fitting TRBD2. The J segment lost 4 bases and the V segment lost 5 bases, leaving 3 bases of the junction unmatched. Germline CDR1 MNHEY, CDR2 SMNVEV (reference sequence). There are 14 residues in the CDR3. This CDR3 reads CASSPTSGYNEQFF. In nucleotides, the CDR3 is TGTGCCAGCAGTCCGACTAGCGGTTACAATGAGCAGTTCTTC.

This clone has only a few counts. The chain uses TRBV7-9 and TRBJ1-5; TRBD1 might be the D (5 bases). Trimming removed 5 bases from V and 4 bases from J, with 15 bases in between. The CDR3 runs to 15 residues. CDR1 and CDR2 from the germline V gene are SEHNR and FQNEAQ (reference sequence). CDR3 loop: CASSPSGRGNQPQHF. Here the CDR3 DNA reads TGTGCCAGCAGCCCTTCGGGGAGGGGAAATCAGCCCCAGCATTTT.

V usage is TRBV11-2 and J usage is TRBJ2-1; D not resolved. Deletions cut 2 bases from V and 6 bases from J, with 14 bases between. Per the germline V gene, CDR1 is SGHAT and CDR2 is FQNNGV. This CDR3 comprises 15 residues. CDR3 residues: CASSLSQALGNEQFF. The DNA for the CDR3 is TGTGCCAGCAGCTTATCTCAGGCCCTTGGCAATGAGCAGTTCTTC.

The V call is TRBV5-1, the J call TRBJ1-6; 7 bases line up with TRBD1. CDR1 is SGHRS, CDR2 YFSETQ, per germline. V trimming: 4 bases; J trimming: 11 bases; junction bases outside the gene matches: 12. There are 15 residues in the CDR3. CDR3 nucleotide sequence: TGCGCCAGCAGCGAGACAGGGCCGCGTGGTCCACCCCTCCACTTT. Amino acid sequence: CASSETGPRGPPLHF.

The chain carries TRBV7-9 and TRBJ2-5, with 8 bases lining up with TRBD1. J lost 3 bases, V lost 4 bases, and 4 bases had no gene match. CDR1 SEHNR and CDR2 FQNEAQ come from the germline V gene (reference sequence). CDR3 length equals 14 residues. The DNA of the CDR3 is TGTGCCAGCAGCTCCAGGGGGCGCGAAGAGACCCAGTACTTC. It specifies CASSSRGREETQYF.

This clone was observed once. The chain links TRBV24-1 to TRBJ1-5; D not certain. Trimming left V 9 bases short and J 0 bases short, with 8 bases between. The CDR3 contains 13 residues. CDR1 is KGHDR, CDR2 SFDVKD, per germline. CDR3 residues: CATGAYSNQPQHF. In nucleotides, the CDR3 is TGTGCCACCGGAGCGTATAGCAATCAGCCCCAGCATTTT.

This chain joins TRBV10-3 and TRBJ2-7; 11 bases are shared with TRBD2. Losses at the gene ends were 9 bases for V and 0 bases for J; bases not matched to a gene: 7. This CDR3 is built from 15 residues. CDR1 is ENHRY, CDR2 SYGVKD, per germline. This CDR3 reads CAISASGRSSYEQYF. The CDR3 DNA reads TGTGCCATATCCGCTAGCGGGAGGTCCTCCTACGAGCAGTACTTC.

This clone has just one count. This chain links TRBV7-6 with TRBJ2-3, with 9 bases that match TRBD2. Germline V gives CDR1 SGHVS, CDR2 FNYEAQ. V was clipped by 0 bases and J by 3 bases; unmatched bases: 4. The CDR3 is 16 amino acids. The CDR3 spells CASSLASGRSTDTQYF. For the CDR3, the DNA is TGTGCCAGCAGCTTAGCTAGCGGGAGATCGACAGATACGCAGTATTTT. Drawing the rest from reference TRBV7-6 and TRBJ2-3, the complete variable domain is GAGVSQSPRYKVTKRGQDVALRCDPISGHVSLYWYRQALGQGPEFLTYFNYEAQQDKSGLPNDRFSAERPEGSISTLTIQRTEQRDSAMYRCASSLASGRSTDTQYFGPGTRLTVL.

V and J are TRBV11-2 and TRBJ2-7, with D perhaps TRBD2 (6 bases). Germline assignment: CDR1 SGHAT and CDR2 FQNNGV. The CDR3 spans 15 residues. Trimming cost V 5 bases and J 5 bases, with 19 bases left between them. The CDR3 is CASSISGSSGDEQYF. The DNA for the CDR3 is TGTGCCAGCAGCATCTCGGGATCCTCGGGGGACGAGCAGTACTTC.

The V and J genes are TRBV7-2 and TRBJ1-4, with D possibly TRBD1 on 6 matching bases. V was shortened by 4 bases and J by 4 bases, with 19 bases between the two germline ends. Germline V gene data show CDR1 as SGHTA and CDR2 as FQGNSA. The CDR3 consists of 17 residues. CDR3 bases: TGTGCCAGCAGCTCTAGGACAGTCAACGTTATTAATGAAAAACTGTTTTTT. Protein: CASSSRTVNVINEKLFF. The whole variable domain, remainder taken from reference TRBV7-2 and TRBJ1-4, is GAGVSQSPSNKVTEKGKDVELRCDPISGHTALYWYRQSLGQGLEFLIYFQGNSAPDKSGLPSDRFSAERTGGSVSTLTIQRTQQEDSAVYLCASSSRTVNVINEKLFFGSGTQLSVL.

The V and J genes are TRBV7-2 and TRBJ2-7; the D gene is possibly TRBD1 (5 bases). CDR1 is SGHTA and CDR2 is FQGNSA in the germline V gene. The CDR3 extends over 16 amino acids. V lost 4 bases and J 0 bases, leaving 16 bases between the germline ends. The CDR3 sequence is CASSSWGQAGSYEQYF. The DNA for the CDR3 is TGTGCCAGCAGCTCGTGGGGCCAGGCCGGCTCCTACGAGCAGTACTTC.

This chain links TRBV29-1 with TRBJ1-1; TRBD1 aligns across 9 bases. The CDR3 has 13 residues. Trimming at V came to 8 bases and at J to 4 bases, leaving 8 bases not matched to a gene. Germline CDR1 is SQVTM and CDR2 is ANQGSEA. CDR3 residues: CSTRQGDTTEAFF. The CDR3 DNA sequence: TGCAGCACCAGACAGGGGGATACCACTGAAGCTTTCTTT.

The rearrangement links TRBV14 to TRBJ1-2, with 8 positions matching TRBD1. The CDR3 sequence is 14 residues long. Germline loops: CDR1 SGHDN, CDR2 FVKESK. Trimming cost V 1 base and J 9 bases; bases outside gene matches: 7. The CDR3, as DNA: TGTGCCAGCAGCCAAGCCGGACAGGGAGGGAGCTACACCTTC. Protein product: CASSQAGQGGSYTF.

The chain employs TRBV5-6 and TRBJ2-5, with 7 bases that match TRBD2. The ends lost 3 bases at V and 7 bases at J; junction bases unmatched: 0. Germline CDR1 is SGHDT and CDR2 is YYEEEE. The CDR3 has 11 residues. Here the CDR3 DNA reads TGTGCCAGCAGCTCGGGGGGGACCCAGTACTTC. Translating gives CASSSGGTQYF. The whole variable domain, remainder taken from reference TRBV5-6 and TRBJ2-5, is DAGVTQSPTHLIKTRGQQVTLRCSPKSGHDTVSWYQQALGQGPQFIFQYYEEEERQRGNFPDRFSGHQFPNYSSELNVNALLLGDSALYLCASSSGGTQYFGPGTRLLVL.

This sequence joins TRBV19 and TRBJ2-2, with 7 bases matching TRBD2. The CDR3 loop spans 15 amino acids. After removal of 11 bases from V and 0 bases from J, the junction contained 9 bases not matched to a gene. Germline CDR1 is LNHDA and CDR2 is SQIVND (reference sequence). The CDR3 DNA reads as TGTGCCGTCCGGCGGGAGCCCGCGAACACCGGGGAGCTGTTTTTT. It is translated as CAVRREPANTGELFF. Full variable domain (rest looked up from reference TRBV19 and TRBJ2-2): DGGITQSPKYLFRKEGQNVTLSCEQNLNHDAMYWYRQDPGQGLRLIYYSQIVNDFQKGDIAEGYSVSREKKESFPLTVTSAQKNPTAFYLCAVRREPANTGELFFGEGSRLTVL.

This clone was picked up a small number of times. The chain carries TRBV7-8 and TRBJ2-1; 8 nucleotides align to TRBD1. Trimming took 5 bases from V and 5 from J; bases not matched to a gene: 2. Germline values: CDR1 SGHVS, CDR2 FQNEAQ. The CDR3 is made up of 13 amino acids. The CDR3 sequence: CASSHRGNNEQFF. The CDR3 DNA follows: TGTGCCAGCAGCCACAGGGGGAACAATGAGCAGTTCTTC.